The following is a T cell receptor (beta chain) sequence with its context. The data are from a study of cytomegalovirus exposure and HLA in healthy donors. The germline V and J ends were trimmed by 5 bases and 3 bases, with 14 bases remaining between them. The CDR3 spans 15 residues. CDR1 is MNHNY and CDR2 is SVGAGI in the germline V gene (reference sequence). Using immunoSEQ multiplex PCR, the repertoire was profiled, and TCRdb retains in-frame clones only, with some absent. This repertoire shows approximately 65,000 clones, about 90% found once; its top ten account for about 3%. This receptor was taken from a man between 18 and 35 years old in good health and CMV-seronegative. The chain joins TRBV6-6 to TRBJ1-5; a weak D match, TRBD1 (5 bases). Material: PBMCs. DNA for the CDR3: TGTGCCAGCAGTGACCCTCTGACAGTCAATCAGCCCCAGCATTTT. This translates into CASSDPLTVNQPQHF.